This T cell receptor (beta chain) was found in a study of shared clonotypes between healthy human individuals. Replicate PCRs run on sorted subsets employed approximately 180 ng DNA, approximately 30,000 T cell genomes. Method: immunoSEQ multiplex PCR; TCRdb's copy keeps in-frame clones and lacks some. The sample shows 2 million to 2.5 million clones, 90% to 95% of them seen only once. A CD45RA+ naive subset and a CD45RA-negative memory subset were split from CD4+ cells. Overall study results and limits: Larger estimated richness was generally recorded for naive subsets relative to memory subsets. Sorted-subset sequencing, rarefaction showed, was incomplete despite large depth.

Turning to this clone: Its specificity is unknown. Other DNA sequences in this sample translate to the same CDR3.

This clonotype was obtained from a man aged 18-30 years in good health. Sequencing was carried out using naive CD4+ T cells sorted from blood. Specified subset: CD45RA+ positively selected.

CDR3: CASSSLAGGTDTQYF. CDR3 sequence (DNA): TGTGCCAGCAGCTCCCTAGCGGGAGGCACAGATACGCAGTATTTT. J is TRBJ2-3 and V is TRBV7-9; 10 bases line up with TRBD2. V trimming: 4 bases; J trimming: 1 base; junction bases outside the gene matches: 2. CDR3 size: 15 residues. The germline V gene has CDR1 SEHNR and CDR2 FQNEAQ (reference sequence).